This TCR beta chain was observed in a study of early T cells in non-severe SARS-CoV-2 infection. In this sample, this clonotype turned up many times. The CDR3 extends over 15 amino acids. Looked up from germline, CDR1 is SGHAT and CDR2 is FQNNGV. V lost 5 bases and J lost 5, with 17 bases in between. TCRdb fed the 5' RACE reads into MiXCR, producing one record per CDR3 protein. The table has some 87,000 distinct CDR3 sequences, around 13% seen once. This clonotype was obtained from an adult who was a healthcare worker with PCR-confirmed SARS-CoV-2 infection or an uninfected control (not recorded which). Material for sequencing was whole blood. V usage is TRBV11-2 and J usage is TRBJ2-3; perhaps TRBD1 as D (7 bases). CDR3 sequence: CASSINSGGKDTQYF. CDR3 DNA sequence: TGTGCCAGCAGCATAAACTCAGGGGGGAAAGATACGCAGTATTTT.